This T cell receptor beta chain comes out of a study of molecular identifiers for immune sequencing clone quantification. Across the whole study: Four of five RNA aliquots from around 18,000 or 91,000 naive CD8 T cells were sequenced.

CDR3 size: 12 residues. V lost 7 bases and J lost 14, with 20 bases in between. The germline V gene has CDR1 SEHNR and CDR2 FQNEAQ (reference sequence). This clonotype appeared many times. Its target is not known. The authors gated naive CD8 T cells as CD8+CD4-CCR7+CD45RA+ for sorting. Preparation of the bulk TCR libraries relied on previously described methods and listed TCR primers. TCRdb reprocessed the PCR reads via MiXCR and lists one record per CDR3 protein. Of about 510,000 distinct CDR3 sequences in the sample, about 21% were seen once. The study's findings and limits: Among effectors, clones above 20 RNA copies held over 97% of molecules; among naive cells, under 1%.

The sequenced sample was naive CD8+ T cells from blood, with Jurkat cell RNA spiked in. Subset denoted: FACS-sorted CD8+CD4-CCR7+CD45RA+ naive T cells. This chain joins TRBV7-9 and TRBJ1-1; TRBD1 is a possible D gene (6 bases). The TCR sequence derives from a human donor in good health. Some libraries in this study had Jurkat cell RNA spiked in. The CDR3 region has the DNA TGTGCCAGCACCAATCCGCGGGCAGGGGAATTCTTT. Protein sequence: CASTNPRAGEFF.